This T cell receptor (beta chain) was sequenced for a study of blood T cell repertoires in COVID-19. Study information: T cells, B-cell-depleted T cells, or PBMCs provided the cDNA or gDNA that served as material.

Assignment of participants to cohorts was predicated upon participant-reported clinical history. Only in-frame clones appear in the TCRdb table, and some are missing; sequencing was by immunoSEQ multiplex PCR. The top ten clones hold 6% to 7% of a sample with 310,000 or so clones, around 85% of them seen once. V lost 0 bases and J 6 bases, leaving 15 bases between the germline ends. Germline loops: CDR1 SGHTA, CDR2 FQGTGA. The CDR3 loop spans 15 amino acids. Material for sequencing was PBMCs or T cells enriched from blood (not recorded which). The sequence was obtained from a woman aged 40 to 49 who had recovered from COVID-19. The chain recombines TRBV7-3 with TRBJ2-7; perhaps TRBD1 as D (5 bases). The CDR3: CASSLTGPPPGEQYF. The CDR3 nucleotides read TGTGCCAGCAGCTTAACGGGGCCTCCCCCCGGCGAGCAGTACTTC.